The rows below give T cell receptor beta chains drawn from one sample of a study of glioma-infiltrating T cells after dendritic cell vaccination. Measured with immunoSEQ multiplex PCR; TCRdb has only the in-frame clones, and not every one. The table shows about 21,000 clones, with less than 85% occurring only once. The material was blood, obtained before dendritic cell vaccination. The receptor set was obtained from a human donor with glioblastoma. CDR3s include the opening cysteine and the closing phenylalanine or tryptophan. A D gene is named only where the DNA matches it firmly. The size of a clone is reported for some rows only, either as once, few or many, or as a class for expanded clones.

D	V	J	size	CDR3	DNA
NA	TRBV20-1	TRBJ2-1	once	CTGGRHNEQFF	TGCACTGGCGGCCGCCACAATGAGCAGTTCTTC
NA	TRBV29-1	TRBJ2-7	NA	CSVELPDSLYEQYF	TGCAGCGTTGAACTTCCGGACAGCCTCTACGAGCAGTACTTC
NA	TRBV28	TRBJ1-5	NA	CASSPGGGHPNQPQHF	TGTGCCAGCAGCCCTGGCGGCGGACACCCCAATCAGCCCCAGCATTTT
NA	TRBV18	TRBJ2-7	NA	CASSQGTYEQYF	TGTGCCAGCTCCCAGGGTACCTACGAGCAGTACTTC
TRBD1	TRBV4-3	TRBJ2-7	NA	CASGVTTGGYEQYF	TGCGCCAGCGGGGTGACTACAGGGGGCTACGAGCAGTACTTC
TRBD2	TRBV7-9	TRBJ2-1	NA	CASSLMSGRANEQFF	TGTGCCAGCAGCTTAATGAGCGGGAGGGCGAATGAGCAGTTCTTC
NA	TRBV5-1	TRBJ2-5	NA	CASSLAGGSQETQYF	TGCGCCAGCAGCTTGGCTGGCGGTAGCCAAGAGACCCAGTACTTC
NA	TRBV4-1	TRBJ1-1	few	CASSQDGGGYTEAFF	TGCGCCAGCAGCCAAGATGGGGGGGGTTACACTGAAGCTTTCTTT
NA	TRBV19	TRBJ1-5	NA	CASSGGLGGPDQPQHF	TGTGCCAGTAGTGGGGGATTGGGGGGACCAGATCAGCCCCAGCATTTT
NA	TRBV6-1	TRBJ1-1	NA	CASSWTTGWDTEAFF	TGTGCCAGCAGTTGGACCACAGGGTGGGACACTGAAGCTTTCTTT
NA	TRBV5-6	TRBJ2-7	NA	CASSWEGGGHYEQYF	TGTGCCAGCAGCTGGGAGGGGGGTGGACACTACGAGCAGTACTTC
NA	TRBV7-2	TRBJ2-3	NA	CASSFWSSDTQYF	TGTGCCAGCAGCTTTTGGAGCTCAGATACGCAGTATTTT
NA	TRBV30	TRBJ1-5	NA	CAWSEQGDQPQHF	TGTGCCTGGAGTGAACAGGGAGATCAGCCCCAGCATTTT
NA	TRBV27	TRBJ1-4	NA	CASSFGGRPRGGNEKLFF	TGTGCCAGCAGTTTCGGGGGCAGGCCAAGGGGGGGTAATGAAAAACTGTTTTTT
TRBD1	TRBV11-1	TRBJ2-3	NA	CASSYVPGQDTQYF	TGTGCCAGCAGCTACGTCCCGGGACAGGATACGCAGTATTTT
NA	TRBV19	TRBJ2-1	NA	CASTYSWGDEQFF	TGTGCCAGTACCTATAGTTGGGGAGATGAGCAGTTCTTC
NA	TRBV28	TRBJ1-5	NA	CASRDGDQPQHF	TGTGCCAGCAGGGACGGGGATCAGCCCCAGCATTTT
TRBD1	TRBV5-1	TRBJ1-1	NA	CASSLLSGQGLRTEAFF	TGCGCCAGCAGCTTGTTATCGGGACAGGGGCTTCGTACTGAAGCTTTCTTT
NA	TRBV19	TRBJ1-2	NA	CASSTYGQSVSF	TGTGCCAGTAGTACCTACGGACAGTCTGTGAGCTTC
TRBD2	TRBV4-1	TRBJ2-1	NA	CASSQDWTSGPRNEQFF	TGCGCCAGCAGCCAAGATTGGACTAGCGGGCCCCGCAATGAGCAGTTCTTC
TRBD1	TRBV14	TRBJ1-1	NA	CASSQDWRQGAMNTEAFF	TGTGCCAGCAGCCAAGACTGGAGACAGGGGGCGATGAACACTGAAGCTTTCTTT
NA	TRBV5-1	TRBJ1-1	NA	CASRTGNTEAFF	TGCGCCAGCAGGACAGGGAACACTGAAGCTTTCTTT
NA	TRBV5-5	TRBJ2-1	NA	CASSLGRQISSYNEQFF	TGTGCCAGCAGCTTGGGAAGACAGATTAGCTCCTACAATGAGCAGTTCTTC
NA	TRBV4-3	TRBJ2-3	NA	CASSQAAGPTDTQYF	TGCGCCAGCAGCCAAGCCGCAGGGCCGACAGATACGCAGTATTTT
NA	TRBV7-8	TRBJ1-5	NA	CASSLDEGRYSNQPQHF	TGTGCCAGCAGCTTAGATGAGGGAAGATATAGCAATCAGCCCCAGCATTTT
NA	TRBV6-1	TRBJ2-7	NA	CASSSPERKQYF	TGTGCCAGCAGTTCCCCCGAGAGGAAGCAGTACTTC
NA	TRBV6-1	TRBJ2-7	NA	CASSVQGPQYF	TGTGCCAGCAGTGTACAGGGCCCGCAGTACTTC
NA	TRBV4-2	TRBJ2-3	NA	CASSQAERTDTQYF	TGTGCCAGCAGCCAAGCTGAGAGAACAGATACGCAGTATTTT
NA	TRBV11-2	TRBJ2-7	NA	CASSPWGRGVDEQYF	TGTGCCAGCAGCCCTTGGGGGCGAGGGGTCGACGAGCAGTACTTC
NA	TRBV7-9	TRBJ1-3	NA	CASSLTATSGNTIYF	TGTGCCAGCAGCTTGACAGCGACCTCTGGAAACACCATATATTTT
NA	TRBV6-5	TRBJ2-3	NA	CASRPGALHTDTQYF	TGTGCCAGCAGACCAGGGGCCCTACACACAGATACGCAGTATTTT
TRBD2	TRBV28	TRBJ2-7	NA	CASRPVTSGIYEQYF	TGTGCCAGCAGGCCCGTGACTAGCGGGATCTACGAGCAGTACTTC
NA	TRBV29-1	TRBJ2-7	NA	CSVSPGGYEQYF	TGCAGCGTTTCCCCCGGAGGATACGAGCAGTACTTC
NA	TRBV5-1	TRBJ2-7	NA	CASSPGLILSYEQYF	TGCGCCAGCAGCCCCGGACTCATCCTATCCTACGAGCAGTACTTC
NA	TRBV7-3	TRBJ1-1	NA	CASSFFVQGEAFF	TGTGCCAGCAGCTTTTTCGTCCAGGGGGAAGCTTTCTTT
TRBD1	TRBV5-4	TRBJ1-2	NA	CASSPGTGVGGYTF	TGTGCCAGCAGCCCCGGGACAGGGGTAGGTGGCTACACCTTC
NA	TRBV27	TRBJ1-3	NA	CASSPEAQPPRGPSGNTIYF	TGTGCCAGCAGTCCAGAAGCACAGCCTCCGCGTGGGCCCTCTGGAAACACCATATATTTT
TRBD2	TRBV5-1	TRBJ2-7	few	CASSHTAGGEYEQYF	TGCGCCAGCAGCCATACGGCGGGAGGTGAATACGAGCAGTACTTC
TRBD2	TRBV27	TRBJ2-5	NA	CASSLLSGLAETQYF	TGTGCCAGCAGTTTATTATCCGGACTAGCGGAGACCCAGTACTTC
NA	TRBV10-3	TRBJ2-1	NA	CAISPGAGDEQFF	TGTGCCATCAGTCCGGGAGCAGGCGATGAGCAGTTCTTC
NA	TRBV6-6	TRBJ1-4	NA	CASSYISGFPNEKLFF	TGTGCCAGCAGTTACATTTCAGGGTTTCCTAATGAAAAACTGTTTTTT
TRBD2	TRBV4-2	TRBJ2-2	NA	CASSQGGGPDTGELFF	TGTGCCAGCAGCCAAGGGGGAGGGCCTGACACCGGGGAGCTGTTTTTT
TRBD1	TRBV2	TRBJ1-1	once	CASRGTGPVTEAFF	TGTGCCAGCAGGGGGACAGGCCCAGTCACTGAAGCTTTCTTT
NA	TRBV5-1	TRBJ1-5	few	CASSNYLSNQPQHF	TGTGCCAGCAGCAACTACCTAAGCAATCAGCCCCAGCATTTT
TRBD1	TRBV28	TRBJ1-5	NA	CASSRQGVSNQPQHF	TGTGCCAGCAGTCGACAGGGAGTTAGCAATCAGCCCCAGCATTTT
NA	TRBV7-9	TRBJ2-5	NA	CASSPEGISGMYQETQYF	TGTGCCAGCAGCCCCGAGGGCATATCGGGGATGTACCAAGAGACCCAGTACTTC
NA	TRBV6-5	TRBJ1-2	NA	CASSRREAGSGYTF	TGTGCCAGCAGTAGACGGGAGGCAGGATCCGGCTACACCTTC
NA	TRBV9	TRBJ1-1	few	CASSYEPETEAFF	TGTGCCAGCAGTTACGAGCCGGAGACTGAAGCTTTCTTT
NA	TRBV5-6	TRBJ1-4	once	CASSLGRGLEKLFF	TGTGCCAGCAGCTTGGGCCGGGGACTCGAAAAACTGTTTTTT
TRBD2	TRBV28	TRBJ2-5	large	CASSFMGGQETQYF	TGTGCCAGCAGTTTCATGGGAGGGCAAGAGACCCAGTACTTC